These T cell receptor beta chains were read from a single sample in a study of T cells expressing NK-cell markers. TCRdb re-called the 5' RACE reads and catalogs CDR3 proteins one per entry, DNA excluded. The repertoire table contains 150,000 to 200,000 distinct CDR3 sequences. Sequencing used blood T cells: a sorted CD56 or NKG2C T cell subset, CD4+ or CD8+ T cells, or bulk PBMC T cells (not recorded which). These receptors were collected from a man aged 18-69 years in good health. Both conserved end residues are part of each CDR3. Each record gives: V gene, J gene, CDR3 protein.

>TRBV5-1|TRBJ2-5
CASSWGTNVLIETQYF
>TRBV15|TRBJ1-2
CATSSESNFNYGYTF
>TRBV20-1|TRBJ2-5
CSAMGLAGTWETQYF
>TRBV7-3|TRBJ1-2
CASSSTGNYGYTF
>TRBV6-1|TRBJ2-1
CASKLAGYNEQFF
>TRBV9|TRBJ2-1
CASSVGADGGYNEQFF
>TRBV12-3/TRBV12-4|TRBJ2-2
CASTLNGGVQPGELFF
>TRBV7-9|TRBJ2-7
CASSSQYPHYEQYF
>TRBV20-1|TRBJ2-7
CSARGAGGTLYEQYF
>TRBV4-1|TRBJ1-3
CASSQNRGLGGNTIYF
>TRBV21-1|TRBJ2-1
CASSKKGGSPSSYNEQFF
>TRBV7-9|TRBJ1-2
CASIRADYGYTF
>TRBV7-2|TRBJ2-6
CASHRPSGANVLTF
>TRBV27|TRBJ2-1
CASSLSGDTYNEQFF
>TRBV9|TRBJ2-1
CASSAGTGQRSYNEQFF
>TRBV12-3/TRBV12-4|TRBJ2-1
CASSIGTAGEQFF
>TRBV4-2|TRBJ1-1
CASKTGTGLEAFF
>TRBV5-8|TRBJ2-1
CASKRDSSYNEQFF
>TRBV9|TRBJ2-1
CASSVTDLLGNEQFF
>TRBV2|TRBJ1-5
CASSEDIYSNQPQHF
>TRBV13|TRBJ2-1
CASSLGTSGGRNNEQFF
>TRBV6-1|TRBJ2-3
CASSRSEGRYTDTQYF
>TRBV11-1|TRBJ2-7
CASSPPLSRQVFHYEQYF
>TRBV30|TRBJ2-7
CAWGRRSYEQYF
>TRBV11-2|TRBJ2-2
CASSPLAPSGPNTGELFF
>TRBV14|TRBJ1-1
CASSQGQGGTEAFF
>TRBV10-3|TRBJ2-5
CAISGGGGPRETQYF
>TRBV10-2|TRBJ2-2
CASNRGQVDTGELFF
>TRBV3-1|TRBJ2-3
CASSQEVRGLRTDTQYF
>TRBV19|TRBJ1-4
CASSMPVEPATNEKLFF
>TRBV7-9|TRBJ2-1
CASSPPLPLEQFF
>TRBV18|TRBJ2-3
CASSPPYKGLDTTSTDTQYF
>TRBV27|TRBJ2-5
CASSSGGWETQYF
>TRBV29-1|TRBJ2-5
CSVEGRTDVYQETQYF
>TRBV12-3/TRBV12-4|TRBJ2-3
CASSRSGIGTDTQYF
>TRBV7-9|TRBJ2-7
CASSGDRGLYEQYF
>TRBV27|TRBJ2-5
CASSWTGGDETQYF
>TRBV24-1|TRBJ2-3
CATSELAGTDTQYF
>TRBV20-1|TRBJ2-1
CSARHFRGYNEQFF
>TRBV4-2|TRBJ2-3
CASSQVLTSPNTDTQYF
>TRBV4-1|TRBJ2-5
CASSQEVSGGKQETQYF
>TRBV5-4|TRBJ2-3
CASSLGGLGTDTQYF
>TRBV20-1|TRBJ1-4
CSARPQGEHEKLFF
>TRBV7-8|TRBJ2-2
CASSRGLGTGELFF
>TRBV29-1|TRBJ2-3
CSVELSPDTQYF
>TRBV7-9|TRBJ1-2
CASSLVSRSTAYTF
>TRBV13|TRBJ2-3
CASSQSSGGTDTQYF
>TRBV11-2|TRBJ1-4
CASGASNEKLFF